Presented here are 26 T cell receptor beta chains from one specimen sequenced in a study of CD8 T cells in ankylosing spondylitis. TCRdb ran MiXCR on the 5' RACE reads and lists one entry per CDR3 protein. The sample contains roughly 150,000 distinct CDR3 sequences, under 35% of which appear only once. The sample consisted of synovial fluid, either unsorted or a sorted T cell fraction (not recorded which). All receptors derive from a male donor with ankylosing spondylitis.

This clonotype was detected many times. The chain recombines TRBV20-1 with TRBJ2-1; possible D gene TRBD1, 6 bases. The V gene lost 2 bases and the J gene lost 2 bases, with 10 bases spanning the gap. This CDR3 has 14 amino acids. CDR1 is DFQATT and CDR2 is SNEGSKA in the germline V gene (reference sequence). CDR3 protein: CSARNRVPYNEQFF. In DNA, the CDR3 is TGCAGTGCTAGAAACAGGGTCCCCTACAATGAGCAGTTCTTC.

This clonotype was found many times. The CDR3 bases are TGTGCCAGCAGTCCAAGGACTAGCGGGAGTACAGAGCAGTACTTC. Protein product: CASSPRTSGSTEQYF. V gene TRBV12-3 or TRBV12-4 combines with J gene TRBJ2-7; TRBD2 aligns across 13 bases. The CDR3 length is 15 residues. V shed 5 bases, J shed 7 bases, and the junction held 8 bases outside the gene matches.

V and J are TRBV7-2 and TRBJ1-2; 12 nucleotides line up with TRBD1. Trimming at V came to 5 bases and at J to 8 bases, leaving 9 bases not matched to a gene. This CDR3 has 15 amino acids. Germline CDR1 is SGHTA and CDR2 is FQGNSA. CDR3 in amino acids: CASSLAGQGANGYTF. The CDR3 bases are TGTGCCAGCAGCCTTGCGGGACAGGGGGCGAACGGCTACACCTTC.

This chain connects TRBV7-6 to TRBJ2-5, with 7 nucleotides matching TRBD1. The V gene's germline CDR1 is SGHVS and CDR2 FNYEAQ. The CDR3 is made up of 15 amino acids. The junction had 6 bases not matched to a gene; V was cut back by 1 base and J by 4 bases. The CDR3 DNA reads as TGTGCCAGCAGCTTAGTGGGCAGGGGGAGAGAGACCCAGTACTTC. It yields the protein CASSLVGRGRETQYF.

The chain employs TRBV2 and TRBJ2-2, with D maybe TRBD1 (6 bases). This CDR3 comprises 13 residues. Germline loops: CDR1 SNHLY, CDR2 FYNNEI. V lost 8 bases to trimming and J lost 0 bases, with 7 bases between them. The CDR3 here is CASGQSNTGELFF. The CDR3 DNA sequence: TGTGCCAGCGGACAGTCGAACACCGGGGAGCTGTTTTTT.

This clonotype has just a few counts. The rearrangement links TRBV20-1 to TRBJ2-2; 7 nucleotides agree with TRBD2. V trimming: 1 base; J trimming: 3 bases; junction bases outside the gene matches: 5. The length of the CDR3 is 15 residues. Germline V gives CDR1 DFQATT, CDR2 SNEGSKA (reference sequence). CDR3 nucleotides: TGCAGTGCTAGAGTGGGGGGGAAGTACACCGGGGAGCTGTTTTTT. Its translation is CSARVGGKYTGELFF.

The V call is TRBV3-1, the J call TRBJ2-1; D may be TRBD2 (6 bases). Germline loops: CDR1 LGHDT, CDR2 YNNKEL (reference sequence). This CDR3 region has 15 residues. V lost 0 bases and J 2 bases, leaving 8 bases between the germline ends. CDR3 in DNA: TGTGCCAGCAGCCAAGAGCGGGGTCCCTACAATGAGCAGTTCTTC. The encoded protein is CASSQERGPYNEQFF.

This clonotype came up many times. The chain has TRBV12-3 or TRBV12-4 and TRBJ2-1, with 10 nucleotides matching TRBD2. Germline trimming cut 4 bases from V and 0 bases from J; bases unmatched to any gene: 0. The CDR3 extends over 15 amino acids. The CDR3 bases are TGTGCCAGCAGTTCTAGCGGGAGCTCCTACAATGAGCAGTTCTTC. The encoded protein is CASSSSGSSYNEQFF.

This clonotype turned up a few times. The V and J genes are TRBV20-1 and TRBJ1-1; possibly TRBD1 for D (6 bases). The CDR3 sequence is 12 residues long. Germline CDR1 reads DFQATT; CDR2 reads SNEGSKA (reference sequence). The V and J ends lost 5 bases and 5 bases respectively, with 12 bases between them. CDR3 bases: TGCAGTGCTCGGACTCAGGGGACTGAAGCTTTCTTT. Encoded protein: CSARTQGTEAFF.

CDR3 DNA sequence: TGCAGTGCAACGGCAGTGGCTAGCGGGAGGGATGAGCAGTTCTTC. This codes for CSATAVASGRDEQFF. The V gene is TRBV20-1, the J gene TRBJ2-1; 12 bases fit TRBD2. There are 15 residues in the CDR3. Germline CDR1 is DFQATT and CDR2 is SNEGSKA (reference sequence). V shed 6 bases and J 8 bases; nucleotides not matched to a gene: 11.

About this clonotype: The junction does not match germline at one end; this may be a read error. V and J are TRBV6-1 and TRBJ1-5; 9 positions agree with TRBD1. The CDR3 covers 14 residues. Germline lookup yields CDR1 MNHNS and CDR2 SASEGT. CDR3 sequence: CASSRTGENQPQRF. In nucleotides, the CDR3 is TGTGCCAGCAGCCGGACAGGGGAAAATCAGCCCCAGCGTTTT.

The chain is built from TRBV6-1 and TRBJ2-1, with 12 bases aligning to TRBD2. J gave up 9 bases and V 5 bases, and 8 bases lay outside the gene matches. CDR1 is MNHNS, CDR2 SASEGT, per germline. The CDR3 contains 15 residues. The CDR3 reads CASSLAGGLKIEQFF. CDR3 nucleotides: TGTGCCAGCAGTCTAGCGGGGGGGCTAAAGATTGAGCAGTTCTTC.

This clonotype was counted between two and nine times. The V gene is TRBV3-1, the J gene TRBJ1-2, with D maybe TRBD1 (5 bases). The V gene's germline CDR1 is LGHDT and CDR2 YNNKEL (reference sequence). V was pared by 0 bases and J by 5 bases, with 13 bases between. The CDR3 is 15 amino acids. The CDR3 nucleotides are TGTGCCAGCAGCCAAGAAGAGGGGAGCATGTATGGCTACACCTTC. It yields the protein CASSQEEGSMYGYTF.

The chain is built from TRBV4-3 and TRBJ1-1, with D maybe TRBD1 (5 bases). This CDR3 spans 16 amino acids. V was cut by 0 bases and J by 1 base, with 12 bases left in between. Germline V lookup: CDR1 LGHNA, CDR2 YSLEER. CDR3 loop: CASSQDDGGENTEAFF. In DNA form, the CDR3 reads TGCGCCAGCAGCCAAGACGACGGAGGGGAGAACACTGAAGCTTTCTTT.

This clonotype was observed a few times. This chain connects TRBV29-1 to TRBJ2-7; possible D gene TRBD1, 6 bases. V dropped 2 bases and J dropped 6 bases, with 8 bases sitting between them. The CDR3 loop spans 11 amino acids. CDR1 and CDR2 (germline): SQVTM, ANQGSEA. The CDR3 DNA reads TGCAGCGTTGAAATCAGGGGCGAGCAGTACTTC. Encoded protein: CSVEIRGEQYF.

Within the sample, this clonotype is medium-sized. The V gene is TRBV29-1, the J gene TRBJ2-5; D call uncertain. The CDR3 spans 9 residues. Germline CDR1 reads SQVTM; CDR2 reads ANQGSEA. CDR3 residues: CSPRETQYF. The CDR3 bases are TGCAGTCCTCGAGAGACCCAGTACTTC.

The rearrangement links TRBV5-6 to TRBJ1-5; D may be TRBD1 (5 bases). The V and J ends lost 0 bases and 1 base respectively, with 11 bases between them. CDR3 length equals 16 residues. Per the germline V gene, CDR1 is SGHDT and CDR2 is YYEEEE. CDR3 residues: CASSLGGRVSNQPQHF. The CDR3 bases are TGTGCCAGCAGCTTGGGGGGCAGGGTAAGCAATCAGCCCCAGCATTTT. Using reference TRBV5-6 and TRBJ1-5 for the parts outside the CDR3, the full variable domain is DAGVTQSPTHLIKTRGQQVTLRCSPKSGHDTVSWYQQALGQGPQFIFQYYEEEERQRGNFPDRFSGHQFPNYSSELNVNALLLGDSALYLCASSLGGRVSNQPQHFGDGTRLSIL.

At least ten counts were recorded for this clonotype. V usage is TRBV11-2 and J usage is TRBJ2-1; 7 bases are a match to TRBD1. Trimming took 1 base from V and 8 from J; bases not matched to a gene: 8. This CDR3 has 15 residues. Germline V gives CDR1 SGHAT, CDR2 FQNNGV. This CDR3 is CASSLAHRGFDEQFF. CDR3 DNA sequence: TGTGCCAGCAGCTTAGCTCACAGGGGTTTCGATGAGCAGTTCTTC.

This clonotype was counted many times. The chain couples TRBV5-5 to TRBJ1-5; 9 bases line up with TRBD1. Germline V CDR1 and CDR2: SGHKS, YYEKEE (reference sequence). The CDR3 is made up of 14 amino acids. Germline trimming cut 4 bases from V and 6 bases from J; bases unmatched to any gene: 5. CDR3 DNA sequence: TGTGCCAGCAGCAAGGACAGGGGCACTCAGCCCCAGCATTTT. Its translation: CASSKDRGTQPQHF.

The rearrangement uses TRBV29-1 and TRBJ2-1; TRBD1 agrees at 8 bases. This CDR3 comprises 13 residues. CDR1 and CDR2 (germline): SQVTM, ANQGSEA. With 4 bases clipped from V and 8 bases from J, the junction kept 7 bases outside the gene matches. CDR3 bases: TGCAGCGTTGGGAACAGGGGGAAGTATGAGCAGTTCTTC. Its protein product is CSVGNRGKYEQFF.

This chain links TRBV4-2 with TRBJ2-1; 8 bases fit TRBD2. The V gene's germline CDR1 is LGHNA and CDR2 YNFKEQ. The CDR3 extends over 17 amino acids. J gave up 6 bases and V 0 bases, and 10 bases lay outside the gene matches. In nucleotides, the CDR3 is TGTGCCAGCAGCCAAGATGTGGGACTAGGTCTATTCAATGAGCAGTTCTTC. Its protein is CASSQDVGLGLFNEQFF.

J is TRBJ2-7 and V is TRBV4-3; TRBD2 agrees at 10 bases. V lost 0 bases to trimming and J lost 1 base; unmatched junction nucleotides: 6. This CDR3 is built from 17 residues. Germline V CDR1 and CDR2: LGHNA, YSLEER. The CDR3 sequence is CASSQDVVAGGSYEQYF. The CDR3 DNA follows: TGCGCCAGCAGCCAAGATGTGGTAGCGGGAGGTTCCTACGAGCAGTACTTC.

In this sample, this clonotype turned up many times. The chain links TRBV7-9 to TRBJ2-5; TRBD2 is a possible D gene (5 bases). Looked up from germline, CDR1 is SEHNR and CDR2 is FQNEAQ (reference sequence). The CDR3 covers 15 residues. V was cut by 6 bases and J by 2 bases, with 16 bases left in between. CDR3 sequence (DNA): TGTGCCAGCAGTCCCACGGCGAGGGTTCAAGAGACCCAGTACTTC. Translation gives CASSPTARVQETQYF. The full variable domain, completed using reference TRBV7-9 and TRBJ2-5, is DTGVSQNPRHKITKRGQNVTFRCDPISEHNRLYWYRQTLGQGPEFLTYFQNEAQLEKSRLLSDRFSAERPKGSFSTLEIQRTEQGDSAMYLCASSPTARVQETQYFGPGTRLLVL.

CDR3 nucleotide sequence: TGTGCCAGCAGCGGGGGGAAAGGGGGCTATAGCAATCAGCCCCAGCATTTT. This codes for CASSGGKGGYSNQPQHF. V is TRBV6-1 and J is TRBJ1-5; 7 nucleotides align to TRBD1. The CDR3 consists of 17 residues. V dropped 6 bases and J dropped 0; count of bases not matched to a gene: 11. The germline gives CDR1 MNHNS, CDR2 SASEGT.

This clonotype was seen more than once but under ten times. V is TRBV12-3 or TRBV12-4 and J is TRBJ2-2; D might be TRBD2 (6 bases). The CDR3 is made up of 14 amino acids. Trimming took 8 bases from V and 3 from J, leaving 13 bases between them. CDR3 nucleotides: TGTGCCAGCCGCGGGGAGGCTGACACCGGGGAGCTGTTTTTT. Translating gives CASRGEADTGELFF.

The sample holds a few counts of this clonotype. The chain combines TRBV20-1 with TRBJ1-5; D remains unclear. Germline-derived CDR1 and CDR2 are DFQATT and SNEGSKA (reference sequence). The V end was cut by 0 bases, the J end by 2 bases, with 11 bases between. The CDR3 is made up of 15 amino acids. The chain's CDR3 is CSARDRAGGNQPQHF. CDR3 bases: TGCAGTGCTAGAGATAGGGCGGGAGGCAATCAGCCCCAGCATTTT.